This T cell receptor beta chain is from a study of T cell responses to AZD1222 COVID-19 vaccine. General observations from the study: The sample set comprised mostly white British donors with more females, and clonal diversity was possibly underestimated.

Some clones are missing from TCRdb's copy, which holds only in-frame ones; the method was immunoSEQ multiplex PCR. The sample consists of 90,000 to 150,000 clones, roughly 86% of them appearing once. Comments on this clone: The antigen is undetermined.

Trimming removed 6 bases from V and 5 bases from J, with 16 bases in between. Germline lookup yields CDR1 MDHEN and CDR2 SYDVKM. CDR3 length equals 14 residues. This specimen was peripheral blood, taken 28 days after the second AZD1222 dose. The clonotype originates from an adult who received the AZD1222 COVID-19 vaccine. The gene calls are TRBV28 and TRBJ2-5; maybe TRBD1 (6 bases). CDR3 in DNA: TGTGCCAGCAGACCCAGGGGATTTAGGGAGACCCAGTACTTC. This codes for CASRPRGFRETQYF.